The next 28 T cell receptor beta chains were all read from a single sample in a study of cytomegalovirus exposure and HLA in healthy donors. The study ran its PCR with 60 Vbeta and 13 Jbeta primers. Produced via immunoSEQ multiplex PCR; TCRdb's table is partial and in-frame only. The sample lists fewer than 80,000 clones, 70% to 80% seen once, with roughly 2.5% in the top ten. The source material was PBMCs. These receptors came from a man in his thirties or forties in good health and CMV-seronegative.

The genes are TRBV6-4 and TRBJ2-3; 9 bases line up with TRBD2. This CDR3 is 14 amino acids long. J gave up 1 base and V 4 bases, and 0 bases lay outside the gene matches. From germline, CDR1 is MRHNA and CDR2 SNTAGT. Here the CDR3 DNA reads TGTGCCAGCAGTGTAGCGGGAGGCACAGATACGCAGTATTTT. The encoded protein is CASSVAGGTDTQYF.

The V gene is TRBV4-3, the J gene TRBJ1-1, with D hard to call. The length of the CDR3 is 16 residues. From germline, CDR1 is LGHNA and CDR2 YSLEER. V gave up 0 bases and J gave up 1 base, with 12 bases separating them. CDR3 sequence reads: CASSQDVTVKNTEAFF. As DNA, the CDR3 is TGCGCCAGCAGCCAAGATGTTACAGTTAAGAACACTGAAGCTTTCTTT.

The genes are TRBV4-1 and TRBJ1-1; no reliable D call. The CDR3 runs to 15 residues. CDR1 MGHRA and CDR2 YSYEKL come from the germline V gene. V lost 4 bases and J lost 4, with 16 bases in between. CDR3 DNA: TGCGCCAGCAGCCCCCAAGTCTTAATGAGCACTGAAGCTTTCTTT. Its translation: CASSPQVLMSTEAFF.

Details on this clone: An end of the junction differs from the germline gene, which may be a read error. The rearrangement links TRBV19 to TRBJ2-2, with 7 bases aligning to TRBD1. CDR1 and CDR2 from the germline V gene are LNHDA and SQIVND (reference sequence). CDR3 length: 13 residues. CDR3 in amino acids: CATRTGNTGELSF. The CDR3, as DNA: TGTGCCACCCGGACAGGCAACACCGGGGAGCTGTCTTTT.

This chain joins TRBV4-1 and TRBJ2-3, with D possibly TRBD1 on 7 matching bases. In germline, CDR1 is MGHRA, CDR2 YSYEKL. The CDR3 runs 16 residues. The V end lost 2 bases, the J end lost 5 bases, and 17 bases lay between the germline ends. The chain's CDR3 is CASSQIAGQPGDTQYF. The CDR3 nucleotides are TGCGCCAGCAGCCAAATCGCGGGACAGCCGGGAGATACGCAGTATTTT.

The rearrangement joins TRBV29-1 to TRBJ2-7; no definite D call. Trimming removed 7 bases from V and 0 bases from J, with 7 bases in between. CDR1 is SQVTM, CDR2 ANQGSEA, per germline. The CDR3 is made up of 11 amino acids. The CDR3 sequence is CSGTTSYEQYF. Written as DNA, the CDR3 is TGCAGCGGTACAACCTCCTACGAGCAGTACTTC.

This clone was detected only a few times. The gene calls are TRBV18 and TRBJ2-7; 7 positions agree with TRBD1. Germline CDR1 is KGHSH and CDR2 is LQKENI. With V trimmed by 8 bases and J by 2 bases, 9 bases remained unmatched. The CDR3 has 14 residues. CDR3 residues: CASTVQGSAYEQYF. CDR3 DNA sequence: TGTGCCAGCACGGTACAGGGGTCGGCCTACGAGCAGTACTTC.

This sequence joins TRBV7-8 and TRBJ2-7; TRBD2 matches at 9 bases. Germline lookup yields CDR1 SGHVS and CDR2 FQNEAQ. V dropped 8 bases and J dropped 0; count of bases not matched to a gene: 8. The CDR3 has 15 amino acids. The CDR3 DNA reads as TGTGCCAGCTCTCAAAGCGGGAGGCTCTCCTACGAGCAGTACTTC. It specifies CASSQSGRLSYEQYF. Drawing the rest from reference TRBV7-8 and TRBJ2-7, the complete variable domain is GAGVSQSPRYKVAKRGQDVALRCDPISGHVSLFWYQQALGQGPEFLTYFQNEAQLDKSGLPSDRFFAERPEGSVSTLKIQRTQQEDSAVYLCASSQSGRLSYEQYFGPGTRLTVT.

There are a few counts of this clone. The rearrangement links TRBV9 to TRBJ2-1; TRBD1 is a possible D gene (7 bases). The CDR3 sequence is 14 residues long. Germline CDR1 SGDLS, CDR2 YYNGEE. The V and J ends lost 4 bases and 7 bases respectively, with 15 bases between them. The CDR3, as DNA: TGTGCCAGCAGCTCTCGACAGGGAGGTAATGAGCAGTTCTTC. Translated, it gives CASSSRQGGNEQFF.

This chain links TRBV5-4 with TRBJ2-1; a weak D match, TRBD2 (6 bases). The length of the CDR3 is 15 residues. Between the trimmed V and J ends, which lost 10 bases and 2 bases, there was a span of 19 bases. Germline CDR1 reads SGHNT; CDR2 reads YYREEE (reference sequence). The CDR3 coding sequence is TGTGCCGCTCATATTGGGGGGAAGGCCTACAATGAGCAGTTCTTC. Translated, it gives CAAHIGGKAYNEQFF.

V is TRBV19 and J is TRBJ2-3; 8 nucleotides align to TRBD2. Trimming took 2 bases from V and 2 from J; bases not matched to a gene: 6. Per germline, CDR1 LNHDA and CDR2 SQIVND (reference sequence). The CDR3 extends over 16 amino acids. The CDR3 loop is CASSITGGPNTDTQYF. CDR3 nucleotides: TGTGCCAGTAGTATAACGGGGGGGCCGAACACAGATACGCAGTATTTT.

Here the CDR3 DNA reads TGTGCCAGCAGGAAGACAACTCAAACTGGGGCCAACGTCCTGACTTTC. Amino acids: CASRKTTQTGANVLTF. This chain joins TRBV6-6 and TRBJ2-6; no reliable D call. There are 16 residues in the CDR3. Germline CDR1 MNHNY, CDR2 SVGAGI (reference sequence). The V gene lost 6 bases and the J gene lost 2 bases, with 14 bases spanning the gap.

V is TRBV19 and J is TRBJ1-5; D possibly corresponds to TRBD1 (5 bases). Germline CDR1 LNHDA, CDR2 SQIVND (reference sequence). V was cut by 7 bases and J by 1 base, with 14 bases left in between. The CDR3 has 15 amino acids. The CDR3 DNA reads TGTGCCAGTACCCCCGGCGGGGCAAGCAATCAGCCCCAGCATTTT. It is translated as CASTPGGASNQPQHF.

The chain combines TRBV6-1 with TRBJ2-7; D unresolved. This CDR3 is built from 15 residues. The V end lost 3 bases, the J end lost 1 base, and 13 bases lay between the germline ends. Germline V gene sequence: CDR1 MNHNS, CDR2 SASEGT. CDR3 loop: CASSDQRLYSYEQYF. The CDR3 nucleotides are TGTGCCAGCAGTGATCAGAGGCTGTATTCCTACGAGCAGTACTTC.

The genes are TRBV5-6 and TRBJ1-2, with D possibly TRBD1 on 5 matching bases. CDR1 SGHDT and CDR2 YYEEEE come from the germline V gene. The CDR3 runs to 16 residues. Deletions cut 5 bases from V and 2 bases from J, with 19 bases between. CDR3: CASRTRGGSGNYGYTF. As DNA, the CDR3 is TGTGCCAGCAGGACACGGGGGGGTTCAGGAAACTATGGCTACACCTTC.

V and J are TRBV11-2 and TRBJ2-5; possibly TRBD1 for D (6 bases). Germline CDR1 reads SGHAT; CDR2 reads FQNNGV. Trimming removed 0 bases from V and 7 bases from J, with 18 bases in between. The CDR3 extends over 16 amino acids. CDR3: CASSLESHRVGRTQYF. The CDR3 DNA reads TGTGCCAGCAGCTTAGAATCCCACAGGGTGGGTAGGACCCAGTACTTC.

This clone was found once. This chain links TRBV5-5 with TRBJ2-7; 8 nucleotides line up with TRBD1. The CDR3 is 14 amino acids. Germline CDR1 reads SGHKS; CDR2 reads YYEKEE (reference sequence). The J segment lost 2 bases and the V segment lost 4 bases, leaving 5 bases of the junction unmatched. CDR3 amino acids: CASSQGDRTYEQYF. DNA for the CDR3: TGTGCCAGCAGCCAGGGGGACAGGACCTACGAGCAGTACTTC. The variable domain in full, with the rest retrieved from reference TRBV5-5 and TRBJ2-7, is DAGVTQSPTHLIKTRGQQVTLRCSPISGHKSVSWYQQVLGQGPQFIFQYYEKEERGRGNFPDRFSARQFPNYSSELNVNALLLGDSALYLCASSQGDRTYEQYFGPGTRLTVT.

The chain combines TRBV27 with TRBJ2-7, with TRBD1 as a possible D gene (5 bases). V lost 5 bases and J lost 4, with 15 bases in between. The CDR3 covers 14 residues. Germline values: CDR1 MNHEY, CDR2 SMNVEV (reference sequence). The CDR3 DNA follows: TGTGCCAGCAGTAAAGGCAGGGTGCGGTACGAGCAGTACTTC. This gives the protein CASSKGRVRYEQYF.

This clone has a handful of counts. The chain couples TRBV4-3 to TRBJ1-2; D not certain. V was shortened by 1 base and J by 4 bases, with 10 bases between the two germline ends. Germline V lookup: CDR1 LGHNA, CDR2 YSLEER. There are 14 residues in the CDR3. The CDR3 loop reads CASSQGSSSYGYTF. In DNA, the CDR3 is TGCGCCAGCAGCCAAGGGAGCAGTTCCTATGGCTACACCTTC.

The chain uses TRBV5-1 and TRBJ2-7; D perhaps matches TRBD1 (5 bases). This CDR3 spans 12 amino acids. The germline V and J ends were trimmed by 5 bases and 7 bases, with 13 bases remaining between them. In germline, CDR1 is SGHRS, CDR2 YFSETQ. The CDR3: CASSKPGREQYF. For the CDR3, the DNA is TGCGCCAGCAGTAAGCCAGGGCGGGAGCAGTACTTC.

This clone was counted once. This chain uses TRBV28 with TRBJ1-4; no firm D call. Trimming shortened V by 6 bases and J by 5 bases, and 7 bases separated the two germline ends. The CDR3 has 12 residues. Germline CDR1 MDHEN, CDR2 SYDVKM. In DNA, the CDR3 is TGTGCCAGCAGGTTTATGAATGAAAAACTGTTTTTT. Translation: CASRFMNEKLFF.

The V and J genes are TRBV15 and TRBJ1-1, with D maybe TRBD1 (5 bases). This CDR3 spans 13 amino acids. Trimming pared 0 bases from V and 4 bases from J, leaving 6 bases between. Germline CDR1 is LNHNV and CDR2 is YYDKDF (reference sequence). The CDR3 nucleotides read TGTGCCACCAGCAGAGACAGGGTCACTGAAGCTTTCTTT. This translates into CATSRDRVTEAFF.

This clone has just one count. Distinct nucleotide sequences in the sample also encode this CDR3. The chain is built from TRBV7-2 and TRBJ2-3; D unresolved. The V gene lost 4 bases and the J gene lost 2 bases, with 4 bases spanning the gap. The germline V gene has CDR1 SGHTA and CDR2 FQGNSA. The CDR3 is made up of 12 amino acids. CDR3 sequence (DNA): TGTGCCAGCAGCTCGTACACAGATACGCAGTATTTT. The encoded protein is CASSSYTDTQYF.

The V gene is TRBV7-2, the J gene TRBJ2-5; TRBD2 matches at 11 bases. The J call may be in error: the DNA end matches TRBJ2-7 better. The CDR3 runs 14 residues. In germline, CDR1 is SGHTA, CDR2 FQGNSA. CDR3: CASSPGLAVYEQYF. The DNA of the CDR3 is TGTGCCAGCAGCCCGGGACTAGCGGTCTACGAGCAGTACTTC.

This chain connects TRBV9 to TRBJ2-5; 7 nucleotides align to TRBD2. The length of the CDR3 is 14 residues. Trimming took 2 bases from V and 5 from J; bases not matched to a gene: 6. Germline V gene lookup returns CDR1 SGDLS and CDR2 YYNGEE. The CDR3 spells CASSVTGGDETQYF. The CDR3 coding sequence is TGTGCCAGCAGCGTCACGGGAGGCGATGAGACCCAGTACTTC.

V and J are TRBV27 and TRBJ1-1; 8 nucleotides line up with TRBD1. Germline CDR1 and CDR2: MNHEY and SMNVEV (reference sequence). The junction had 10 bases not matched to a gene; V was cut back by 2 bases and J by 5 bases. CDR3 length: 16 amino acids. CDR3 DNA sequence: TGTGCCAGCAGTTTAGGCAGGGGGCTTTCAAGGACTGAAGCTTTCTTT. It specifies CASSLGRGLSRTEAFF.

This chain joins TRBV19 and TRBJ2-1; 10 bases are a match to TRBD2. The germline V gene has CDR1 LNHDA and CDR2 SQIVND (reference sequence). This CDR3 is built from 14 residues. The V and J ends lost 7 bases and 1 base, in that order; junction bases with no gene match: 1. CDR3 coding DNA: TGTGCCAGTAATAGCGGGAGGTCCTACAATGAGCAGTTCTTC. Translation: CASNSGRSYNEQFF. The complete variable domain, with remaining parts taken from reference TRBV19 and TRBJ2-1, reads DGGITQSPKYLFRKEGQNVTLSCEQNLNHDAMYWYRQDPGQGLRLIYYSQIVNDFQKGDIAEGYSVSREKKESFPLTVTSAQKNPTAFYLCASNSGRSYNEQFFGPGTRLTVL.

This clone was recorded a few times. J is TRBJ1-5 and V is TRBV18; 9 bases agree with TRBD1. V was pared by 5 bases and J by 2 bases, with 7 bases of the junction left unmatched. This CDR3 has 16 residues. Germline CDR1 reads KGHSH; CDR2 reads LQKENI. The CDR3 loop reads CASSSTGGFGNQPQHF. The DNA of the CDR3 is TGTGCCAGCTCATCTACAGGGGGCTTTGGCAATCAGCCCCAGCATTTT.